The 8 T cell receptor beta chains listed next were all sequenced from one sample in a study of regulatory T cells in long-lasting Graves disease. TCR beta libraries were built with iRepertoire HTBI primers and Arm-PCR of CDR3 regions. TCRdb redid the calling of the multiplex PCR reads with MiXCR, one entry per CDR3 protein. The data hold a few hundred thousand distinct CDR3 sequences, with approximately 15% observed a single time. Time point described: newly diagnosed GD, antithyroid drugs for less than 3 months. The TCR library was made from RNA extracted from PBMCs. This same sample was also taken into another study, of T cells in Graves' hyperthyroidism and ophthalmopathy.

The sequences come from peripheral blood mononuclear cells (PBMCs), collected at new diagnosis, from a patient treated with antithyroid drugs. All receptors come from a man between 40 and 49 years old with Graves disease.

Regarding this clonotype: A far larger clone is just one base off, so this is likely a read error. This chain connects TRBV28 to TRBJ2-1; either TRBD1 or TRBD2 may fit D (5 bases each). Trimming stripped 7 bases from V and 10 bases from J, with 23 bases between. CDR3 length: 15 residues. The germline CDR1 and CDR2 sequences are MDHEN and SYDVKM. The CDR3 loop reads CASTAPGDGSYEQFF. CDR3 nucleotides: TGTGCCAGCACCGCACCCGGGGACGGATCCTACGAGCAGTTCTTC. Filled out from reference TRBV28 and TRBJ2-1, the complete variable domain reads DVKVTQSSRYLVKRTGEKVFLECVQDMDHENMFWYRQDPGLGLRLIYFSYDVKMKEKGDIPEGYSVSREKKERFSLILESASTNQTSMYLCASTAPGDGSYEQFFGPGTRLTVL.

In its sample, this clonotype was seen many times. The missing conserved phenylalanine or tryptophan at the end of this CDR3 makes a read error likely. It is unclear where the CDR3 begins or ends on the DNA, so no DNA is shown, and the CDR3 is as TCRdb lists it. This chain links TRBV20-1 with TRBJ2-1; TRBD1, the table's D call, was not compared with the DNA. The V gene's germline CDR1 is DFQATT and CDR2 SNEGSKA (reference sequence). The length of the CDR3 is 11 amino acids, counting both ends. This CDR3 is CSAPDRTGYYS.

The chain employs TRBV5-1 and TRBJ2-2; no definite D call. CDR1 SGHRS and CDR2 YFSETQ come from the germline V gene. There are 13 residues in the CDR3. V gave up 6 bases and J gave up 3 bases, with 9 bases separating them. The CDR3, as DNA: TGCGCCAGCAATTCAGGTGACACCGGGGAGCTGTTTTTT. Its translation is CASNSGDTGELFF.

The table lists this clonotype with a few counts. The chain combines TRBV15 with TRBJ1-2; 9 bases agree with TRBD1. The germline CDR1 and CDR2 sequences are LNHNV and YYDKDF (reference sequence). Losses at the gene ends were 1 base for V and 5 bases for J; bases not matched to a gene: 5. The CDR3 length is 15 residues. The CDR3 DNA sequence: TGTGCCACCAGCAGAGTTGGACAGGGGCCATATGGCTACACCTTC. Translating it yields CATSRVGQGPYGYTF.

This clonotype was found many times. This rearrangement joins TRBV11-1 to TRBJ1-1; no clear D. Per the germline V gene, CDR1 is SGHAT and CDR2 is FQDESV (reference sequence). V was shortened by 9 bases and J by 0 bases, with 17 bases between the two germline ends. The CDR3 totals 15 residues. CDR3 DNA: TGTGCCAGGACCCCCGGCCCAACAATGAACACTGAAGCTTTCTTT. This codes for CARTPGPTMNTEAFF.

The rearrangement links TRBV12-3 or TRBV12-4 to TRBJ1-6; 10 positions match TRBD1. The junction had 2 bases not matched to a gene; V was cut back by 3 bases and J by 9 bases. The CDR3 sequence is 14 residues long. The CDR3 DNA is TGTGCCAGCAGTTTCGGGACAGGGGCTTCACCCCTCCACTTT. This translates into CASSFGTGASPLHF.

This clonotype was recorded many times. The CDR3 loop is CASRPSSSGANVLTF. DNA for the CDR3: TGTGCCAGCAGGCCATCTAGCTCTGGGGCCAACGTCCTGACTTTC. V gene TRBV6-1 combines with J gene TRBJ2-6; D gene ambiguous. Deletions cut 6 bases from V and 0 bases from J, with 9 bases between. Germline V CDR1 and CDR2: MNHNS, SASEGT. The CDR3 length is 15 residues.

This clonotype was detected ten times or more. The chain is built from TRBV7-2 and TRBJ2-1; 10 positions agree with TRBD2. The trim removed 1 base at V and 6 bases at J, leaving 6 bases unmatched. The CDR3 is 16 residues long. CDR1 is SGHTA, CDR2 FQGNSA, per germline. CDR3 bases: TGTGCCAGCAGCTTAGGTCGGCTAGCGGGGGCCAATGAGCAGTTCTTC. It yields the protein CASSLGRLAGANEQFF.